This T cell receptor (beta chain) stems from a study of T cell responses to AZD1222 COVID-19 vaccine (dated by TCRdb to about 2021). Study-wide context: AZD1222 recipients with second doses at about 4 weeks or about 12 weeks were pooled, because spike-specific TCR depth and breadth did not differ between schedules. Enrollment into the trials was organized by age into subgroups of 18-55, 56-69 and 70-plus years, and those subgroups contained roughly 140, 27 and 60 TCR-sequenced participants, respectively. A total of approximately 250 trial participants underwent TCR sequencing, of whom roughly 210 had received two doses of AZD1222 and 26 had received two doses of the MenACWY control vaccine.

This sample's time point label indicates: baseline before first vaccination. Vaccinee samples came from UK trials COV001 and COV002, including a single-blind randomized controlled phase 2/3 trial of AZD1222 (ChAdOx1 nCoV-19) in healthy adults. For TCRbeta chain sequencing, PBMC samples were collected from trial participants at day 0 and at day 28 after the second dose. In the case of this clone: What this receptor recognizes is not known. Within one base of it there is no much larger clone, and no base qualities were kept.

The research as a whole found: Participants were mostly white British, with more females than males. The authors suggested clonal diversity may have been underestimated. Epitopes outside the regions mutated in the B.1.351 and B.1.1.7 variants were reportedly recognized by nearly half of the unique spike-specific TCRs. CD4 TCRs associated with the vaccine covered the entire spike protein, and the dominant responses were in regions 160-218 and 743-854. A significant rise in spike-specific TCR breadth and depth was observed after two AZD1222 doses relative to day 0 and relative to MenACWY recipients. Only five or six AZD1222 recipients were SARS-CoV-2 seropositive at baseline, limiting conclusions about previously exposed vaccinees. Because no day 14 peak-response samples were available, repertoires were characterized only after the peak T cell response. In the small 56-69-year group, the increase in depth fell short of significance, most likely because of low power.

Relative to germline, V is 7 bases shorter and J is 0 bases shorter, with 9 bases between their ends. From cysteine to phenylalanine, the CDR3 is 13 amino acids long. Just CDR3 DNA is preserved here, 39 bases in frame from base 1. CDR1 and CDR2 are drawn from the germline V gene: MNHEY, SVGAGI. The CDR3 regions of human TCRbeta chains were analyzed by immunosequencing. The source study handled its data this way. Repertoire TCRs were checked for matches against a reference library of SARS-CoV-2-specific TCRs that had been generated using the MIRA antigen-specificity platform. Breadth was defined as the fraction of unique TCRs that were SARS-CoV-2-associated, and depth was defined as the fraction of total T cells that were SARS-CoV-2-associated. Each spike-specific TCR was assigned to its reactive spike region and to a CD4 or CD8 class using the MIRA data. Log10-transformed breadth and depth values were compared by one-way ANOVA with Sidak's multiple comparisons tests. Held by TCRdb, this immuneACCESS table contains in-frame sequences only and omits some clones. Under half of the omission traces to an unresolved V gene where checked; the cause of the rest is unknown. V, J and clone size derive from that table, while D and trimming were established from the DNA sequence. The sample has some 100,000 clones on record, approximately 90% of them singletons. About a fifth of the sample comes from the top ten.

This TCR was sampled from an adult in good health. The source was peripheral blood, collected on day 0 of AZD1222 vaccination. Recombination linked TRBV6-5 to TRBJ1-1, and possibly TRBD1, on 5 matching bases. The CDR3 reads CASKGRMNTEAFF. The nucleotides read TGTGCCAGCAAGGGGCGGATGAACACTGAAGCTTTCTTT.